A single sample gave rise to the 24 T cell receptor beta chains below, sequenced in a study of cytomegalovirus exposure and HLA in healthy donors. The PCR made use of 60 Vbeta and 13 Jbeta primers. Sequenced by immunoSEQ multiplex PCR; TCRdb stores in-frame clones only, minus some. This sample's table reports 100,000 to 150,000 clones. Source material: PBMCs. The receptors derive from a woman in her forties in good health and CMV-seronegative.

This chain connects TRBV7-3 to TRBJ2-2, with D perhaps TRBD2 (6 bases). V lost 9 bases and J 8 bases, leaving 16 bases between the germline ends. CDR1 is SGHTA and CDR2 is FQGTGA in the germline V gene. This CDR3 comprises 13 residues. Here the CDR3 reads CASCGDPPGELFF. CDR3 DNA: TGTGCCAGTTGCGGGGATCCCCCGGGGGAGCTGTTTTTT. The variable domain in full, with the rest retrieved from reference TRBV7-3 and TRBJ2-2, is GAGVSQTPSNKVTEKGKYVELRCDPISGHTALYWYRQSLGQGPEFLIYFQGTGAADDSGLPNDRFFAVRPEGSVSTLKIQRTERGDSAVYLCASCGDPPGELFFGEGSRLTVL.

The chain recombines TRBV27 with TRBJ2-7; 7 bases match TRBD1. V gave up 6 bases and J gave up 2 bases; unmatched junction bases: 10. Germline V CDR1 and CDR2: MNHEY, SMNVEV (reference sequence). CDR3 length: 15 residues. The CDR3 DNA follows: TGTGCCAGCAGCCGAACAGGGGTCGAAACCTACGAGCAGTACTTC. It yields the protein CASSRTGVETYEQYF.

This chain links TRBV18 with TRBJ1-1; D might be TRBD1 (5 bases). Germline V lookup: CDR1 KGHSH, CDR2 LQKENI. The V gene lost 2 bases and the J gene lost 7 bases, with 11 bases spanning the gap. CDR3 length: 13 residues. In nucleotides, the CDR3 is TGTGCCAGCTCACCAGGGGGGAACCTTGAAGCTTTCTTT. It specifies CASSPGGNLEAFF.

The rearrangement joins TRBV4-2 to TRBJ2-7; D is uncertain. Germline V gives CDR1 LGHNA, CDR2 YNFKEQ. CDR3 length: 14 amino acids. Trimming pared 5 bases from V and 6 bases from J, leaving 17 bases between. DNA of the CDR3: TGTGCCAGCAGCTTCCGGGTCAGCGATGGCGAGCAGTACTTC. Amino acids: CASSFRVSDGEQYF.

Of note for this clone: The sample carries other DNA sequences with the same CDR3. The chain carries TRBV5-1 and TRBJ1-1; D is possibly TRBD1 (6 bases). V was trimmed by 6 bases and J by 1 base, leaving 13 bases between them. This CDR3 has 14 amino acids. The V gene's germline CDR1 is SGHRS and CDR2 YFSETQ. Here the CDR3 DNA reads TGCGCCAGCACGGGGGGCTCTCGGAACACTGAAGCTTTCTTT. Its translation: CASTGGSRNTEAFF. The full variable domain, its missing parts supplied by reference TRBV5-1 and TRBJ1-1, is KAGVTQTPRYLIKTRGQQVTLSCSPISGHRSVSWYQQTPGQGLQFLFEYFSETQRNKGNFPGRFSGRQFSNSRSEMNVSTLELGDSALYLCASTGGSRNTEAFFGQGTRLTVV.

This chain links TRBV7-2 with TRBJ1-1, with unresolved D. V dropped 5 bases and J dropped 0 bases, with 13 bases sitting between them. This CDR3 contains 15 residues. The germline V gene has CDR1 SGHTA and CDR2 FQGNSA. The CDR3 nucleotides read TGTGCCAGCAGCCCCACGACAATTTTGAACACTGAAGCTTTCTTT. Translating it yields CASSPTTILNTEAFF.

The chain is built from TRBV9 and TRBJ1-1; D remains ambiguous. Trimming removed 0 bases at V and 1 base at J, with 7 bases between. The CDR3 covers 14 residues. The germline CDR1 and CDR2 sequences are SGDLS and YYNGEE. CDR3 sequence reads: CASSVGAANTEAFF. CDR3 nucleotide sequence: TGTGCCAGCAGCGTAGGGGCAGCGAACACTGAAGCTTTCTTT. The full variable domain, in which reference TRBV9 and TRBJ1-1 provide the parts outside the CDR3, is DSGVTQTPKHLITATGQRVTLRCSPRSGDLSVYWYQQSLDQGLQFLIQYYNGEERAKGNILERFSAQQFPDLHSELNLSSLELGDSALYFCASSVGAANTEAFFGQGTRLTVV.

The V gene is TRBV12-5, the J gene TRBJ2-3, with D perhaps TRBD2 (5 bases). This CDR3 has 15 residues. V was pared by 2 bases and J by 6 bases, with 15 bases between. Germline V gives CDR1 LGHNT, CDR2 FRNRAP. The CDR3 reads CASGLPLGERDTQYF. As DNA, the CDR3 is TGTGCTAGTGGTTTGCCCCTGGGAGAGAGGGATACGCAGTATTTT. Based on the CDR3 plus reference TRBV12-5 and TRBJ2-3, the full variable domain is DARVTQTPRHKVTEMGQEVTMRCQPILGHNTVFWYRQTMMQGLELLAYFRNRAPLDDSGMPKDRFSAEMPDATLATLKIQPSEPRDSAVYFCASGLPLGERDTQYFGPGTRLTVL.

The chain joins TRBV6-6 to TRBJ2-7; D is perhaps TRBD1 (7 bases). Germline-derived CDR1 and CDR2 are MNHNY and SVGAGI (reference sequence). V dropped 0 bases and J dropped 1 base, with 13 bases sitting between them. The CDR3 is made up of 16 amino acids. The CDR3 protein is CASSYSFQGGSYEQYF. CDR3 in DNA: TGTGCCAGCAGTTACTCGTTCCAGGGGGGATCCTACGAGCAGTACTTC.

This CDR3 reads CASSRTDTGELFF. CDR3 in DNA: TGTGCCAGCTCTCGGACAGACACCGGGGAGCTGTTTTTT. The chain employs TRBV6-1 and TRBJ2-2, with a possible D match to TRBD1 (6 bases). The CDR3 is made up of 13 amino acids. Germline V CDR1 and CDR2: MNHNS, SASEGT. Trimming stripped 8 bases from V and 3 bases from J, with 10 bases between.

The chain joins TRBV7-2 to TRBJ2-3; D is unresolved. The CDR3 runs 14 residues. Per the germline V gene, CDR1 is SGHTA and CDR2 is FQGNSA. Trimming stripped 7 bases from V and 0 bases from J, with 11 bases between. The chain's CDR3 is CASNLGRSTDTQYF. CDR3 bases: TGTGCCAGCAATCTTGGCAGGAGCACAGATACGCAGTATTTT.

This chain links TRBV14 with TRBJ1-6; D uncertain. Germline assignment: CDR1 SGHDN and CDR2 FVKESK. CDR3 length: 15 residues. The V gene lost 4 bases and the J gene lost 7 bases, with 14 bases spanning the gap. For the CDR3, the DNA is TGTGCCAGCAGCCCTTTTGAGGGTAAAAATTCACCCCTCCACTTT. It encodes CASSPFEGKNSPLHF.

The chain is built from TRBV4-2 and TRBJ1-2; TRBD1 aligns across 8 bases. The CDR3 has 14 amino acids. Germline V gene sequence: CDR1 LGHNA, CDR2 YNFKEQ. The V gene end was trimmed by 3 bases and the J gene end by 8 bases; junction bases not matched to a gene: 8. CDR3 region: CASSQWQGAQGYTF. The CDR3 nucleotides are TGTGCCAGCAGCCAGTGGCAGGGGGCTCAGGGCTACACCTTC.

The rearrangement joins TRBV4-3 to TRBJ2-3, with a tentative D call TRBD2 (5 bases). The CDR3 sequence is 15 residues long. V was shortened by 0 bases and J by 5 bases, with 12 bases between the two germline ends. Germline-derived CDR1 and CDR2 are LGHNA and YSLEER. The CDR3 region is CASSQEGYGGDTQYF. The CDR3 nucleotides are TGCGCCAGCAGCCAAGAAGGGTACGGAGGAGATACGCAGTATTTT.

The V and J genes are TRBV4-1 and TRBJ2-7, with a tentative D call TRBD1 (6 bases). V was pared by 2 bases and J by 2 bases, with 19 bases between. Germline V gene sequence: CDR1 MGHRA, CDR2 YSYEKL. The CDR3 spans 17 residues. CDR3 nucleotide sequence: TGCGCCAGCAGCCAACTTAGGACAGACCCAAACCCCTACGAGCAGTACTTC. Its protein is CASSQLRTDPNPYEQYF.

This chain uses TRBV2 with TRBJ2-3, with TRBD1 matching over 7 bases. Germline lookup yields CDR1 SNHLY and CDR2 FYNNEI. CDR3 size: 14 residues. Unmatched junction bases numbered 8, after V lost 7 bases and J lost 4 bases. In DNA form, the CDR3 reads TGTGCCAGCAAGCAGGGGGACGTCTCAGATACGCAGTATTTT. Residues: CASKQGDVSDTQYF.

The CDR3 coding sequence is TGTGCCAGCAGCCCTACGGGCAGGGAGCCCCAGCATTTT. This sequence encodes CASSPTGREPQHF. The chain links TRBV11-1 to TRBJ1-5; D may be TRBD1 (5 bases). Germline V gene data show CDR1 as SGHAT and CDR2 as FQDESV (reference sequence). The CDR3 sequence is 13 residues long. V was trimmed by 5 bases and J by 8 bases, leaving 13 bases between them.

The chain employs TRBV6-9 and TRBJ2-2; 10 positions match TRBD2. CDR3 length: 16 amino acids. Per the germline V gene, CDR1 is MNHGY and CDR2 is SVAAGI. V trimming: 5 bases; J trimming: 7 bases; junction bases outside the gene matches: 10. The CDR3 spells CASSAFSGGRGGELFF. CDR3 bases: TGTGCCAGCAGTGCATTTAGCGGGGGGCGGGGCGGGGAGCTGTTTTTT.

The chain uses TRBV10-3 and TRBJ1-1; no reliable D call. The length of the CDR3 is 12 residues. Germline CDR1 reads ENHRY; CDR2 reads SYGVKD. With 11 bases removed from V and 4 bases from J, the gap between germline ends came to 14 bases. This chain's CDR3 is CASTSGGTEAFF. DNA of the CDR3: TGTGCCTCTACCTCGGGAGGCACTGAAGCTTTCTTT.

The chain has TRBV20-1 and TRBJ2-3; D call uncertain. The germline V and J ends were trimmed by 0 bases and 8 bases, with 6 bases remaining between them. The germline V gene has CDR1 DFQATT and CDR2 SNEGSKA (reference sequence). This CDR3 spans 11 amino acids. The CDR3 DNA sequence: TGCAGTGCTAGAGAATGGAGTACGCAGTATTTT. The encoded protein is CSAREWSTQYF.

The CDR3 protein is CASSLLRAGMNTEAFF. The CDR3 DNA follows: TGTGCCAGCAGTCTATTGAGGGCGGGGATGAACACTGAAGCTTTCTTT. The V gene is TRBV25-1, the J gene TRBJ1-1, with D uncertain. Trimming left V 5 bases short and J 0 bases short, with 16 bases between. This CDR3 is built from 16 residues. CDR1 is MGHDK, CDR2 SYGVNS, per germline.

The rearrangement links TRBV6-5 to TRBJ2-7, with TRBD1 matching 8 bases. This CDR3 region has 14 residues. Germline values: CDR1 MNHEY, CDR2 SVGAGI. V gave up 2 bases and J gave up 8 bases; unmatched junction bases: 8. The CDR3 region has the DNA TGTGCCAGCAGTTACCGGGGACAGGCCCTGCAGCAGTACTTC. It encodes CASSYRGQALQQYF.

J is TRBJ2-7 and V is TRBV19; 8 nucleotides agree with TRBD2. CDR1 and CDR2 (germline): LNHDA, SQIVND (reference sequence). This CDR3 comprises 14 residues. The J segment lost 2 bases and the V segment lost 5 bases, leaving 5 bases of the junction unmatched. The CDR3: CASSPASGPYEQYF. The DNA of the CDR3 is TGTGCCAGTAGTCCGGCTAGCGGGCCCTACGAGCAGTACTTC. The complete variable domain, with remaining parts taken from reference TRBV19 and TRBJ2-7, reads DGGITQSPKYLFRKEGQNVTLSCEQNLNHDAMYWYRQDPGQGLRLIYYSQIVNDFQKGDIAEGYSVSREKKESFPLTVTSAQKNPTAFYLCASSPASGPYEQYFGPGTRLTVT.

The chain employs TRBV7-9 and TRBJ1-3; 7 bases are a match to TRBD1. The ends lost 7 bases at V and 3 bases at J; junction bases unmatched: 9. CDR3 length: 15 residues. Germline CDR1 and CDR2: SEHNR and FQNEAQ (reference sequence). In nucleotides, the CDR3 is TGTGCCAGCACACAAGACAGGGCGAGTGGAAACACCATATATTTT. It translates to CASTQDRASGNTIYF.